This TCR beta chain was obtained from a study of T cells in Graves' hyperthyroidism and ophthalmopathy. This clonotype has more than one count but fewer than ten. What it binds is unknown. Overall study findings and caveats: Among clonotypes expanded in thyroid above 0.001, most were also found in blood.

It was RNA transcripts that yielded the amplified TCR beta CDR3 regions. A set of HTBI primers served as the primers for a first-round RT-PCR of the TCR CDR3. TCRdb reprocessed the multiplex PCR reads with MiXCR, giving one entry per CDR3 protein. This sample yields approximately 620,000 distinct CDR3 sequences, of which more than 15% are seen a single time; roughly 3.5% belongs to the top ten. V shed 2 bases and J shed 2 bases, with 12 bases lying between them. The CDR3 is made up of 15 amino acids. Per the germline V gene, CDR1 is SGHTA and CDR2 is FQGNSA. The sequencing sample was made of blood. V is TRBV7-2 and J is TRBJ1-2; D remains ambiguous. This TCR was recovered from a woman aged 40-49 years with Graves' ophthalmopathy. The CDR3 loop is CASSLPPLRNYGYTF. The CDR3 DNA is TGTGCCAGCAGCTTACCACCCCTGAGAAACTATGGCTACACCTTC.